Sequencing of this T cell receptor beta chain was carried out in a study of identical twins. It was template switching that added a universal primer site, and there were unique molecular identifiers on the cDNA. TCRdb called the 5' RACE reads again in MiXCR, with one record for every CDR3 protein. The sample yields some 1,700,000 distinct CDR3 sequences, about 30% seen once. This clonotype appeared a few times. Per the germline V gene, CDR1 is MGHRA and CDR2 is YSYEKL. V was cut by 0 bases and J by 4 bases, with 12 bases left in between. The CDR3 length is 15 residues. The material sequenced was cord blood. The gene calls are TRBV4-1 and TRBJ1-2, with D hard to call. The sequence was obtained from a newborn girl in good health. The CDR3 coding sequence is TGCGCCAGCAGCCAAGAGGTGTCTCGGACCTATGGCTACACCTTC. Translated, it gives CASSQEVSRTYGYTF.